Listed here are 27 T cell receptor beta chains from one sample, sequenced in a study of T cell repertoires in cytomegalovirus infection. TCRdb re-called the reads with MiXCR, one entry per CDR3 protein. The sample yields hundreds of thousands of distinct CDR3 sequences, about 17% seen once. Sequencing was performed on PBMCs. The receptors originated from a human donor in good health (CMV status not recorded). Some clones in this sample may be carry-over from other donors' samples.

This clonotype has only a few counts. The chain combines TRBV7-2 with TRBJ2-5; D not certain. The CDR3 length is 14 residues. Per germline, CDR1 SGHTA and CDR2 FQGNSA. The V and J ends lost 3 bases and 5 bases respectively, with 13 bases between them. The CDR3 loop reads CASSFGSPAETQYF. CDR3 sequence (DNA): TGTGCCAGCAGCTTTGGCAGCCCGGCGGAGACCCAGTACTTC. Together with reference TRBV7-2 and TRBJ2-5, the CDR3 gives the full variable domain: GAGVSQSPSNKVTEKGKDVELRCDPISGHTALYWYRQSLGQGLEFLIYFQGNSAPDKSGLPSDRFSAERTGGSVSTLTIQRTQQEDSAVYLCASSFGSPAETQYFGPGTRLLVL.

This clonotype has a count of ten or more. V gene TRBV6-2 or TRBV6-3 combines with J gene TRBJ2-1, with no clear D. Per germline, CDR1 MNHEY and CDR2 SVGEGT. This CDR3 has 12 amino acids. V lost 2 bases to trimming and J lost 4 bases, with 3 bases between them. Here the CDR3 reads CASSYTYNEQFF. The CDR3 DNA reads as TGTGCCAGCAGTTACACATACAATGAGCAGTTCTTC.

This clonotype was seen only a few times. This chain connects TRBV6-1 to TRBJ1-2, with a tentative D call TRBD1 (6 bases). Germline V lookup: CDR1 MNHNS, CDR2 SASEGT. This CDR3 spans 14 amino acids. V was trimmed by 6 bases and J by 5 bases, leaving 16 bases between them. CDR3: CASRDGQLSYGYTF. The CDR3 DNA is TGTGCCAGCAGAGATGGACAGTTGTCATATGGCTACACCTTC.

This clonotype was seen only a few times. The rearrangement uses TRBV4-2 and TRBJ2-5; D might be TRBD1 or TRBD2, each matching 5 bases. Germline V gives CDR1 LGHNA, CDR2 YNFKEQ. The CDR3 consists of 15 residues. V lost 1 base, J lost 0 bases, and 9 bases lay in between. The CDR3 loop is CASSQAGAYQETQYF. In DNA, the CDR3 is TGTGCCAGCAGCCAAGCCGGGGCTTACCAAGAGACCCAGTACTTC.

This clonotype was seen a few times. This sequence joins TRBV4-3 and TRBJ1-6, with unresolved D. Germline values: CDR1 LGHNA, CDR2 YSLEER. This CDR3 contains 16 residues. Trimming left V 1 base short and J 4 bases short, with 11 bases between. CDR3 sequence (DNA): TGCGCCAGCAGCCAAGGGAACGCAGGATATAATTCACCCCTCCACTTT. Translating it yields CASSQGNAGYNSPLHF.

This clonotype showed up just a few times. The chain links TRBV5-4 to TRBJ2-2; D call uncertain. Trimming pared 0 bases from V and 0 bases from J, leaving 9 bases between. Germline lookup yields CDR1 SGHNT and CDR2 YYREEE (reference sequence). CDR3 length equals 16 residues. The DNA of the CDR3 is TGTGCCAGCAGCTTGGGGCAGATTGCGAACACCGGGGAGCTGTTTTTT. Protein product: CASSLGQIANTGELFF.

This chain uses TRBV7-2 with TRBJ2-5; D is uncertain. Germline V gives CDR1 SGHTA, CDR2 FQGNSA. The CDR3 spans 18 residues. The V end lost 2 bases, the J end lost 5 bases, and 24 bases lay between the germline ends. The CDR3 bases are TGTGCCAGCAGCTTAAGGAGTGTATGGTGGGGTGCCGGGGAGACCCAGTACTTC. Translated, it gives CASSLRSVWWGAGETQYF.

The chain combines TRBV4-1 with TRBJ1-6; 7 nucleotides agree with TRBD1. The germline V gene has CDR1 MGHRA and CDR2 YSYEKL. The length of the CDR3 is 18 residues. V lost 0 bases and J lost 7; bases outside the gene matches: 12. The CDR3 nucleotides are TGCGCCAGCAGCCAAGAAAGATGGACAGGACAGGTCAATTCACCCCTCCACTTT. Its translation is CASSQERWTGQVNSPLHF.

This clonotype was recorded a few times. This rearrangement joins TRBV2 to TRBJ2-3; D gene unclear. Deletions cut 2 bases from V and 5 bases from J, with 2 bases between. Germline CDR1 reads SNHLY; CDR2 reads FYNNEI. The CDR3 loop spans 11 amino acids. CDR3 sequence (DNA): TGTGCCAGCAGTGAACGAGATACGCAGTATTTT. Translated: CASSERDTQYF.

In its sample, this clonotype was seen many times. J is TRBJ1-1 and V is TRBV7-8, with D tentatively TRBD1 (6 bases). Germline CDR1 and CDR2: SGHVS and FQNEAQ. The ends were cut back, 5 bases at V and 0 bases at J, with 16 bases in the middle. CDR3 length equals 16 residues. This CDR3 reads CASSPPKGDLNTEAFF. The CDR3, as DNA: TGTGCCAGCAGCCCACCAAAGGGGGACTTGAACACTGAAGCTTTCTTT. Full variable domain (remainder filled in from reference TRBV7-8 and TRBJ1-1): GAGVSQSPRYKVAKRGQDVALRCDPISGHVSLFWYQQALGQGPEFLTYFQNEAQLDKSGLPSDRFFAERPEGSVSTLKIQRTQQEDSAVYLCASSPPKGDLNTEAFFGQGTRLTVV.

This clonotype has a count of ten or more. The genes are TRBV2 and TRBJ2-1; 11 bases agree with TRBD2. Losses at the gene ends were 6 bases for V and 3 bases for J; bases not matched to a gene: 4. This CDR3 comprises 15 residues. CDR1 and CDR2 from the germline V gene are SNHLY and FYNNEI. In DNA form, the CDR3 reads TGTGCCAGCAGCGTGACTAGCGGGAACTACAATGAGCAGTTCTTC. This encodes CASSVTSGNYNEQFF.

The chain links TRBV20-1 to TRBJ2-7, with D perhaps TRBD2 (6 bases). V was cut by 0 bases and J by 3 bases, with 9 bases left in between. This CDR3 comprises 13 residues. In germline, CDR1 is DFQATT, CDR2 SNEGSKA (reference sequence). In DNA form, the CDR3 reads TGCAGTGCTAGAGAGGCGGGGTACTACGAGCAGTACTTC. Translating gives CSAREAGYYEQYF.

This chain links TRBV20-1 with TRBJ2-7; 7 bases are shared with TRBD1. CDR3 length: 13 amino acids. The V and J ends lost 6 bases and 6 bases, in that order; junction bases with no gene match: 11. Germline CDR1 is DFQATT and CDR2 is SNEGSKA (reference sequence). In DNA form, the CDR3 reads TGCAGTGCAGCCGGGACAGCTTTAGCCGAGCAGTACTTC. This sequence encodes CSAAGTALAEQYF.

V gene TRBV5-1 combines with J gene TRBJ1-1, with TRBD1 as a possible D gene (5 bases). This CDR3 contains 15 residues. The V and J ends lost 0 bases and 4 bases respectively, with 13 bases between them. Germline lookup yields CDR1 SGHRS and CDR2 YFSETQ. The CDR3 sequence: CASSLVGGLVTEAFF. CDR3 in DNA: TGCGCCAGCAGCTTGGTTGGGGGTTTGGTCACTGAAGCTTTCTTT.

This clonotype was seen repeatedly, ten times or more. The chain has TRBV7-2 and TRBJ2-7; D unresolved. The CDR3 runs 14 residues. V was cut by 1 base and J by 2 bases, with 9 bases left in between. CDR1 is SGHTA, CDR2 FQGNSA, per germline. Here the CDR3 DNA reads TGTGCCAGCAGCTTAGGCCCAGGACCCTACGAGCAGTACTTC. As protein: CASSLGPGPYEQYF. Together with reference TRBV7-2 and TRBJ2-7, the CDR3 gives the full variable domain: GAGVSQSPSNKVTEKGKDVELRCDPISGHTALYWYRQSLGQGLEFLIYFQGNSAPDKSGLPSDRFSAERTGGSVSTLTIQRTQQEDSAVYLCASSLGPGPYEQYFGPGTRLTVT.

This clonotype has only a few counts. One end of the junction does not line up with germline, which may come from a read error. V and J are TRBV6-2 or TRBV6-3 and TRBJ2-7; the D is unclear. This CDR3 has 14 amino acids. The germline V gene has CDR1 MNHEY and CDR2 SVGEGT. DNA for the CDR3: TGTGCCAGCAGTGACTCCCTGGTCGCTTTCGAGCAGTACTTC. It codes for CASSDSLVAFEQYF.

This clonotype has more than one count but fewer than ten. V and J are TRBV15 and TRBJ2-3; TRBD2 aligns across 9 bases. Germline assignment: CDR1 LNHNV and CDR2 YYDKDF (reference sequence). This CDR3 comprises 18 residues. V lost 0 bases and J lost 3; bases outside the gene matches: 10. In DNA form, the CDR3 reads TGTGCCACCAGCAGAGATGTGGCGGGGGGGCACCTGACAGATACGCAGTATTTT. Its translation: CATSRDVAGGHLTDTQYF.

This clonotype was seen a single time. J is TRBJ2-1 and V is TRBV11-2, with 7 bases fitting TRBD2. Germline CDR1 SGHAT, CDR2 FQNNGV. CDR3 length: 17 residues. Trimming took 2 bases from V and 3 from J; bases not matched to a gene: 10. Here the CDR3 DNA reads TGTGCCAGCAGCTTAAGGGCGCTGGGACTACTCTACAATGAGCAGTTCTTC. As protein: CASSLRALGLLYNEQFF.

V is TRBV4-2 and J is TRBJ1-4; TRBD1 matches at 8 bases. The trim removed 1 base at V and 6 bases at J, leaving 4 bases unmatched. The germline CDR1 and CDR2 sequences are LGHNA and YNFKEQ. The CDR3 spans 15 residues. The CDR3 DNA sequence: TGTGCCAGCAGCCAAGCCAGGGGGCGAGATGAAAAACTGTTTTTT. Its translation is CASSQARGRDEKLFF.

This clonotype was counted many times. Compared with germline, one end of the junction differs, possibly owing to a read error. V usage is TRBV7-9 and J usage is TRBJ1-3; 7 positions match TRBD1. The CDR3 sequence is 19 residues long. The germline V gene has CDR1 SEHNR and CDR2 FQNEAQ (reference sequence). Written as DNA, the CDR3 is TGTGCCAGCAGCCTAGCTTCGACAGGGACACTAGACTCTGGAAACACCATATATTTT. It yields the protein CASSLASTGTLDSGNTIYF. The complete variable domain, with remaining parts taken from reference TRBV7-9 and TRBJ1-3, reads DTGVSQNPRHKITKRGQNVTFRCDPISEHNRLYWYRQTLGQGPEFLTYFQNEAQLEKSRLLSDRFSAERPKGSFSTLEIQRTEQGDSAMYLCASSLASTGTLDSGNTIYFGEGSWLTVV.

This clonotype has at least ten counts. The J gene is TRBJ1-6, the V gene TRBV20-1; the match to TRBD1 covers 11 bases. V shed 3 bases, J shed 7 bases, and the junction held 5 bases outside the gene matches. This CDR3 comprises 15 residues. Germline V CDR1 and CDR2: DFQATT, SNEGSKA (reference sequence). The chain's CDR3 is CSASSGQGANSPLHF. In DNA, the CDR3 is TGCAGTGCTAGCTCAGGACAGGGGGCGAATTCACCCCTCCACTTT.

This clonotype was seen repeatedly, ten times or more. CDR3 in amino acids: CASSRGLQTYEQYF. CDR3 in DNA: TGTGCCAGCAGCCGGGGACTACAAACCTACGAGCAGTACTTC. The gene calls are TRBV7-2 and TRBJ2-7; 7 nucleotides align to TRBD2. The V and J ends lost 5 bases and 2 bases, in that order; junction bases with no gene match: 6. This CDR3 has 14 residues. CDR1 and CDR2 (germline): SGHTA, FQGNSA.

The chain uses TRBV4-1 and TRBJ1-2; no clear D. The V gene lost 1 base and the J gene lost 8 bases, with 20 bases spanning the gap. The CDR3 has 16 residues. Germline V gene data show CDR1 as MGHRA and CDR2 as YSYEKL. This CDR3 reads CASSQGGSTGFQGYTF. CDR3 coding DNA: TGCGCCAGCAGCCAAGGGGGATCGACTGGCTTCCAAGGCTACACCTTC.

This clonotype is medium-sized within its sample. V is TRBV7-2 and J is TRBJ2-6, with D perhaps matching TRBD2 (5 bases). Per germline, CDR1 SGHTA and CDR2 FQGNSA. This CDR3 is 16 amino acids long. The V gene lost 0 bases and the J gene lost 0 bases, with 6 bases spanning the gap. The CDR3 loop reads CASSLALASGANVLTF. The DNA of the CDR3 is TGTGCCAGCAGCTTAGCGCTAGCCTCTGGGGCCAACGTCCTGACTTTC.

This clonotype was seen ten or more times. The CDR3 DNA is TGCGCCAGCAGCCGCACACAGGGCGGAAGAAACACCATATATTTT. Translation: CASSRTQGGRNTIYF. The rearrangement links TRBV4-1 to TRBJ1-3, with D tentatively TRBD1 (6 bases). V was pared by 4 bases and J by 5 bases, with 15 bases between. CDR1 is MGHRA, CDR2 YSYEKL, per germline. This CDR3 region has 15 residues.

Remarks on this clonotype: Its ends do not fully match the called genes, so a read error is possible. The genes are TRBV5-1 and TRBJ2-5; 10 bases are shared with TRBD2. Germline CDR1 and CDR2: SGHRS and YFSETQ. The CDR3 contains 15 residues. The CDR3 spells CTSSWTSGDQETQYF. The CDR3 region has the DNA TGCACCAGCAGCTGGACTAGCGGAGACCAAGAGACCCAGTACTTC.

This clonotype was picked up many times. This chain's CDR3 is CASSTGQDSEKLFF. CDR3 DNA: TGTGCCAGCAGCACGGGACAGGACTCAGAAAAACTGTTTTTT. The gene calls are TRBV7-2 and TRBJ1-4; 8 nucleotides match TRBD1. After removal of 5 bases from V and 8 bases from J, the junction contained 7 bases not matched to a gene. Germline V gene sequence: CDR1 SGHTA, CDR2 FQGNSA. The CDR3 sequence is 14 residues long. The variable domain in full, completed from reference TRBV7-2 and TRBJ1-4, reads GAGVSQSPSNKVTEKGKDVELRCDPISGHTALYWYRQSLGQGLEFLIYFQGNSAPDKSGLPSDRFSAERTGGSVSTLTIQRTQQEDSAVYLCASSTGQDSEKLFFGSGTQLSVL.